A selection of T cell receptor beta chains follows, all from one sample in a study of T cell responses to AZD1222 COVID-19 vaccine. Profiling relied on immunoSEQ multiplex PCR, and the TCRdb table lists in-frame clones only, not all of them. The profile shows just under 80,000 clones, 92% of them singletons. Specimen: peripheral blood, collected 28 days after the second AZD1222 dose. These receptor sequences come from an adult who received the AZD1222 COVID-19 vaccine. CDR3s include the opening cysteine and the closing phenylalanine or tryptophan. The D gene is left open where the match is weak. Clone size is given for some rows only: seen once, a few or many times, or a class if the clone is expanded.

d_gene: NA
abundance: NA
v_gene: TRBV30
j_gene: TRBJ2-3
CDR3nt: TGTGCCTGGAGTGTTCCAGAGGGGACTAGCACAGATACGCAGTATTTT
CDR3aa: CAWSVPEGTSTDTQYF

d_gene: TRBD1
abundance: NA
v_gene: TRBV5-8
j_gene: TRBJ1-2
CDR3nt: TGTGCCAGCCGGGTCCGAGGGGGACAGTTCTATGGCTACACCTTC
CDR3aa: CASRVRGGQFYGYTF

d_gene: NA
abundance: NA
v_gene: TRBV7-3
j_gene: TRBJ2-3
CDR3nt: TGTGCCAGCAGCACACCCTTGAGCCCAGATACGCAGTATTTT
CDR3aa: CASSTPLSPDTQYF

d_gene: TRBD2
abundance: NA
v_gene: TRBV7-2
j_gene: TRBJ2-1
CDR3nt: TGTGCCAGCAGTCCGACTAGCGGGAGAGGTGAGCAGTTCTTC
CDR3aa: CASSPTSGRGEQFF

d_gene: NA
abundance: NA
v_gene: TRBV10-3
j_gene: TRBJ1-1
CDR3nt: TGTGCCATCAGGGGGGAGGGGTATGCTTTCTTT
CDR3aa: CAIRGEGYAFF

d_gene: TRBD1
abundance: NA
v_gene: TRBV13
j_gene: TRBJ1-1
CDR3nt: TGTGCCAGCAGCTCCTACAGGGGTACTGAAGCTTTCTTT
CDR3aa: CASSSYRGTEAFF

d_gene: NA
abundance: NA
v_gene: TRBV4-1
j_gene: TRBJ2-4
CDR3nt: TGCGCCAGCAGCCAAGTGGGGGCCCTACGCCAGTACTTC
CDR3aa: CASSQVGALRQYF

d_gene: NA
abundance: NA
v_gene: TRBV15
j_gene: TRBJ1-5
CDR3nt: TGTGCCACCAGCAGAGAGGGAGGGGGGTTTCAGCCCCAGCATTTT
CDR3aa: CATSREGGGFQPQHF

d_gene: NA
abundance: NA
v_gene: TRBV27
j_gene: TRBJ1-2
CDR3nt: TGTGCCAGCAGTCCTGGGACGTCCGCTAACTATGGCTACACCTTC
CDR3aa: CASSPGTSANYGYTF

d_gene: NA
abundance: NA
v_gene: TRBV30
j_gene: TRBJ1-1
CDR3nt: TGTGCCTGGAGTGCAGGGATGAACACTGAAGCTTTCTTT
CDR3aa: CAWSAGMNTEAFF

d_gene: NA
abundance: NA
v_gene: TRBV21-1
j_gene: TRBJ2-5
CDR3nt: TGTGCCAGCAGCATGCGCTTGGCGAGGAAGCGGGAGAGGGGGTGGAGGGAGACCCAGTACTTC
CDR3aa: CASSMRLARKRERGWRETQYF

d_gene: NA
abundance: NA
v_gene: TRBV18
j_gene: TRBJ1-4
CDR3nt: TGTGCCAGCTCACCCGACAGAACTAATGAAAAACTGTTTTTT
CDR3aa: CASSPDRTNEKLFF

d_gene: TRBD2
abundance: once
v_gene: TRBV7-8
j_gene: TRBJ2-3
CDR3nt: TGTGCCAGCAGGCGGACTAGCGGAATGCCAGATACGCAGTATTTT
CDR3aa: CASRRTSGMPDTQYF

d_gene: NA
abundance: NA
v_gene: TRBV19
j_gene: TRBJ2-3
CDR3nt: TGTGCCAGTACCACTTGGGGGGGCTTCACAGATACGCAGTATTTT
CDR3aa: CASTTWGGFTDTQYF

d_gene: NA
abundance: once
v_gene: TRBV6-5
j_gene: TRBJ1-2
CDR3nt: TGTGCCAGCAGTTACAGGGGCCCAATCTTCTATGGCTACACCTTC
CDR3aa: CASSYRGPIFYGYTF

d_gene: NA
abundance: NA
v_gene: TRBV30
j_gene: TRBJ1-5
CDR3nt: TGTGCCTGGAGTGGCAGGGTGAGCAATCAGCCCCAGCATTTT
CDR3aa: CAWSGRVSNQPQHF

d_gene: NA
abundance: NA
v_gene: TRBV9
j_gene: TRBJ1-1
CDR3nt: TGTGCCAGCAGCGTCTCGGAGGAGGGGAACACTGAAGCTTTCTTT
CDR3aa: CASSVSEEGNTEAFF

d_gene: TRBD1
abundance: once
v_gene: TRBV7-2
j_gene: TRBJ2-3
CDR3nt: TGTGCCAGCAGCATCTTGACAGGGACCACAGATACGCAGTATTTT
CDR3aa: CASSILTGTTDTQYF

d_gene: NA
abundance: NA
v_gene: TRBV5-1
j_gene: TRBJ2-1
CDR3nt: TGCGCCAGCAGCCCCCTTCGACTAGAGAACAATGAGCAGTTCTTC
CDR3aa: CASSPLRLENNEQFF

d_gene: TRBD1
abundance: NA
v_gene: TRBV19
j_gene: TRBJ1-5
CDR3nt: TGTGCCAGTAGTACGCAACAGGGGGCGATAAATCAGCCCCAGCATTTT
CDR3aa: CASSTQQGAINQPQHF

d_gene: NA
abundance: NA
v_gene: TRBV2
j_gene: TRBJ1-5
CDR3nt: TGTGCCAGCAGTGCCGGGAGAGGACAGCCCCAGCATTTT
CDR3aa: CASSAGRGQPQHF

d_gene: TRBD2
abundance: NA
v_gene: TRBV28
j_gene: TRBJ2-4
CDR3nt: TGTGCCAGCAGTTTACTAGCGGGAGGCGCCAAAAACATTCAGTACTTC
CDR3aa: CASSLLAGGAKNIQYF

d_gene: TRBD1
abundance: NA
v_gene: TRBV5-1
j_gene: TRBJ1-4
CDR3nt: TGCGCCAGCAGCCCGGGACAGGGATCGTCAGGTGAAAAACTGTTTTTT
CDR3aa: CASSPGQGSSGEKLFF

d_gene: NA
abundance: NA
v_gene: TRBV27
j_gene: TRBJ1-1
CDR3nt: TGTGCCAGCAGTCCCCCGGGCAGGGGGAACACTGAAGCTTTCTTT
CDR3aa: CASSPPGRGNTEAFF

d_gene: NA
abundance: NA
v_gene: TRBV27
j_gene: TRBJ2-7
CDR3nt: TGTGCCAGCAGTTTGTTACCAAAGCCCTACGAGCAGTACTTC
CDR3aa: CASSLLPKPYEQYF

d_gene: TRBD1
abundance: NA
v_gene: TRBV28
j_gene: TRBJ1-5
CDR3nt: TGTGCCAGCACATTTTTTAGACAGGGGGATCAGCCCCAGCATTTT
CDR3aa: CASTFFRQGDQPQHF

d_gene: NA
abundance: NA
v_gene: TRBV25-1
j_gene: TRBJ1-3
CDR3nt: TGTGCCAGCAGTGGAGGGGCTGGACGCCCGAGCTCTGGAAACACCATATATTTT
CDR3aa: CASSGGAGRPSSGNTIYF